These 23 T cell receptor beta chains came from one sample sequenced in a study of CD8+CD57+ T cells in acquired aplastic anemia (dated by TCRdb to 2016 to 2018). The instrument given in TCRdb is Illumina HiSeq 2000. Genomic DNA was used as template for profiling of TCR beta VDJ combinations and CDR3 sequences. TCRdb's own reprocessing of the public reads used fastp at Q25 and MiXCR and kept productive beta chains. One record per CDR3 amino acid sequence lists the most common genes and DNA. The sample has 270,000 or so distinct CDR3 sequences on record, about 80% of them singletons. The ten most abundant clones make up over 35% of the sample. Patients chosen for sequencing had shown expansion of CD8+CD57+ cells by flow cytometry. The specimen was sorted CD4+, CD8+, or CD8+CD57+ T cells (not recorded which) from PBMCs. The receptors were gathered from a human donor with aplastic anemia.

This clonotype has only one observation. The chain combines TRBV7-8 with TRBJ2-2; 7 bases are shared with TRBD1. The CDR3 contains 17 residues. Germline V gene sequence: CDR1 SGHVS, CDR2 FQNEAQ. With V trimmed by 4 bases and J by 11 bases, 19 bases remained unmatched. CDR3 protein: CASSYNPDGTALSELFF. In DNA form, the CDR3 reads TGTGCCAGCAGCTATAATCCAGACGGGACAGCCCTTTCCGAGCTGTTTTTT.

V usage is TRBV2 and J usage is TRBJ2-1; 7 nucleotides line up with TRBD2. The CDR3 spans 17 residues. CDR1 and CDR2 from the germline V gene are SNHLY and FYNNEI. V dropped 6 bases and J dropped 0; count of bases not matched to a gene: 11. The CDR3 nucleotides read TGTGCCAGCAGCGCCAAGGTGGGCGGGAGCTCCTACAATGAGCAGTTCTTC. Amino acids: CASSAKVGGSSYNEQFF. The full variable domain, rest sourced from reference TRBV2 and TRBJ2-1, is EPEVTQTPSHQVTQMGQEVILRCVPISNHLYFYWYRQILGQKVEFLVSFYNNEISEKSEIFDDQFSVERPDGSNFTLKIRSTKLEDSAMYFCASSAKVGGSSYNEQFFGPGTRLTVL.

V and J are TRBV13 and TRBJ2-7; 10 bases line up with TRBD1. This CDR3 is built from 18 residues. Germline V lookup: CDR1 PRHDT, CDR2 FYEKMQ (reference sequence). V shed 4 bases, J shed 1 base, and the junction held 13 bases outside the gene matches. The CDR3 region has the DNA TGTGCCAGCAGCTCACGGGACAGGGGCTCAGCCCTTTCCTACGAGCAGTACGTC. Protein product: CASSSRDRGSALSYEQYV.

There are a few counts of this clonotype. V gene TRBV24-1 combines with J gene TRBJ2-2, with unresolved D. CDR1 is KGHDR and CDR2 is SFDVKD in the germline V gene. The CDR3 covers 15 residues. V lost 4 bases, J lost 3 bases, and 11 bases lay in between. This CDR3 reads CATSDQVRDTGELFF. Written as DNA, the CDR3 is TGTGCCACCAGTGACCAAGTTAGGGACACCGGGGAGCTGTTTTTT.

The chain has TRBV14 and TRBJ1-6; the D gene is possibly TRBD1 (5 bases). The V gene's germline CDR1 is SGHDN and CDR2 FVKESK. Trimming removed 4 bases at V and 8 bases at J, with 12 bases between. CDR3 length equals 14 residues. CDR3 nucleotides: TGTGCCAGCAGCCCAGATTTAGGGGATTCACCCCTCCACTTT. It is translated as CASSPDLGDSPLHF.

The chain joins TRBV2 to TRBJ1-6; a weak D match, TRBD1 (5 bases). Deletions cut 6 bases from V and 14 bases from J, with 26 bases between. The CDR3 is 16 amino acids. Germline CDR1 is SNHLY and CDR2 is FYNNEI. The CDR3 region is CASSADSASYNYSLHF. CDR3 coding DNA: TGTGCCAGCAGCGCCGACAGCGCATCCTATAATTATTCCCTCCACTTT.

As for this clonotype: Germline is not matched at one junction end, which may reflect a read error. The CDR3 loop reads CASSFSRPQTPTNF. In DNA, the CDR3 is TGTGCCAGCAGCTTCTCCAGGCCGCAAACCCCTACGAATTTT. The chain is built from TRBV9 and TRBJ2-3; D is undetermined. The germline V gene has CDR1 SGDLS and CDR2 YYNGEE. CDR3 length: 14 amino acids.

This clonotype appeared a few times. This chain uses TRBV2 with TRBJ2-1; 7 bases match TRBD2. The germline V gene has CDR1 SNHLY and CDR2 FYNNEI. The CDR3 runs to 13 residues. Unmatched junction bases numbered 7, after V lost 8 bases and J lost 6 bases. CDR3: CASGGGGGNEQFF. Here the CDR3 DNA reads TGTGCCAGCGGGGGGGGGGGGGGCAATGAGCAGTTCTTC.

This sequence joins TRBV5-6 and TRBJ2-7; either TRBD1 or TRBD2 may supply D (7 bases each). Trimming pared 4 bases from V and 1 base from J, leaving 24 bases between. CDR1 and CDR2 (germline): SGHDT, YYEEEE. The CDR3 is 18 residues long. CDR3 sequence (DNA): TGTGCCAGCAGCCTCCGGGACAGCGGGACAGCCCTTTCCTACGAGCAGTACGTC. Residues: CASSLRDSGTALSYEQYV.

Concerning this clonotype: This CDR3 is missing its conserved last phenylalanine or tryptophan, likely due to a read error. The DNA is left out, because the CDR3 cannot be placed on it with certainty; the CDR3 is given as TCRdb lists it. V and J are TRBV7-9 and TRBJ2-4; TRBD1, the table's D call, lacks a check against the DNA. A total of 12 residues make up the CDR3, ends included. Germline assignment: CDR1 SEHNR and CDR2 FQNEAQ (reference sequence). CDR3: CASSGAGSYGAN.

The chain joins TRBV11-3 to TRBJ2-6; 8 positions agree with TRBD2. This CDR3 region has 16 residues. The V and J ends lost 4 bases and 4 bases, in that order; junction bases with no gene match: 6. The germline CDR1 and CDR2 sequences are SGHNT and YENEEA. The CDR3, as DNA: TGTGCCAGCAGCTCACAACTAGCGGACGGGGCCAACGTCCTGACTTTC. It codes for CASSSQLADGANVLTF.

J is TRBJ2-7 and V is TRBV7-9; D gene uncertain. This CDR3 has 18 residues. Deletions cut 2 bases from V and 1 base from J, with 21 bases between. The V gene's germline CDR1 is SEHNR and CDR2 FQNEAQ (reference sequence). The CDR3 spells CASSLHPSERALSYEQYV. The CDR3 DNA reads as TGTGCCAGCAGCTTACATCCAAGCGAGAGAGCCCTTTCCTACGAGCAGTACGTC.

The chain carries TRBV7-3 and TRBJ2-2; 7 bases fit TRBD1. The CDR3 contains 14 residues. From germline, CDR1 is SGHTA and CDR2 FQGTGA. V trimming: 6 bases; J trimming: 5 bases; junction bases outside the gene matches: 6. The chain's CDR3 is CASRPPGQTGELFF. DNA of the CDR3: TGTGCCAGCAGACCACCGGGACAGACCGGGGAGCTGTTTTTT. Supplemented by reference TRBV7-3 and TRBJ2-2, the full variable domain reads GAGVSQTPSNKVTEKGKYVELRCDPISGHTALYWYRQSLGQGPEFLIYFQGTGAADDSGLPNDRFFAVRPEGSVSTLKIQRTERGDSAVYLCASRPPGQTGELFFGEGSRLTVL.

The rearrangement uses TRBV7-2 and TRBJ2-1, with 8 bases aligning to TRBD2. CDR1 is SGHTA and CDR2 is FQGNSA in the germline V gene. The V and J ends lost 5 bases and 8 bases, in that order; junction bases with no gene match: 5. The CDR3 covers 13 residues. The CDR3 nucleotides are TGTGCCAGCAGCGATGCGGGGGGCGATGAGCAGTTCTTC. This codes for CASSDAGGDEQFF. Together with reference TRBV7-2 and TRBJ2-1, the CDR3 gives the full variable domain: GAGVSQSPSNKVTEKGKDVELRCDPISGHTALYWYRQSLGQGLEFLIYFQGNSAPDKSGLPSDRFSAERTGGSVSTLTIQRTQQEDSAVYLCASSDAGGDEQFFGPGTRLTVL.

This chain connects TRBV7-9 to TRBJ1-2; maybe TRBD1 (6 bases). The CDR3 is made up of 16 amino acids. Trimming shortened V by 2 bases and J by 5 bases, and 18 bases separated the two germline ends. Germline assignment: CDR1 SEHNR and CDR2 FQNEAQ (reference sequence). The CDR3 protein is CASSLRGGGVDYGYTF. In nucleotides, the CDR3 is TGTGCCAGCAGCTTACGGGGCGGGGGCGTCGATTATGGCTACACCTTC.

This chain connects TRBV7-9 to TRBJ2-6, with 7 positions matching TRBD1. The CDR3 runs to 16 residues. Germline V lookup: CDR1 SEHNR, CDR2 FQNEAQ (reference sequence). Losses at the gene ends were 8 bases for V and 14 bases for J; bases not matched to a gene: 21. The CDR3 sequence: CASGEGGTDTQYFLTF. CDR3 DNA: TGTGCCAGCGGGGAAGGGGGCACAGATACGCAGTATTTCCTGACTTTC.

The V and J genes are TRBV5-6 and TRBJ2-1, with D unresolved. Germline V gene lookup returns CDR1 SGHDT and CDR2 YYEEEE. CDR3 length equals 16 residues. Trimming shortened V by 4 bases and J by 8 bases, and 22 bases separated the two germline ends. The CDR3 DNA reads TGTGCCAGCAGCCAAGATTACCGAAACGGTCAGGATGAGCAGTTCTTC. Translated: CASSQDYRNGQDEQFF.

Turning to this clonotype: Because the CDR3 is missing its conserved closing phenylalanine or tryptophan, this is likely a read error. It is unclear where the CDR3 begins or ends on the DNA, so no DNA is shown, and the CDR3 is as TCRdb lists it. CDR3 region: CASSLGCDHSPLHL. V is TRBV7-6 and J is TRBJ2-3; TRBD1, as called in the table, went unchecked against the DNA. Germline V CDR1 and CDR2: SGHVS, FNYEAQ. Counting both end residues, the CDR3 totals 14 amino acids.

DNA for the CDR3: TGTGCCAGCAGCCGAGGGACTAGCGGAGACAATGAGCAGTTCTTC. It yields the protein CASSRGTSGDNEQFF. The J gene is TRBJ2-1, the V gene TRBV6-5; 11 bases are shared with TRBD2. J gave up 5 bases and V 6 bases, and 6 bases lay outside the gene matches. The CDR3 covers 15 residues. Germline V lookup: CDR1 MNHEY, CDR2 SVGAGI.

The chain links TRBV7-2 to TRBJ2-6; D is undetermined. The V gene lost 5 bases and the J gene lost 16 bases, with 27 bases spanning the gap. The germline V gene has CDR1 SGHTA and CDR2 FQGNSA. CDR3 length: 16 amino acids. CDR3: CASSAGSGSPLHFLTF. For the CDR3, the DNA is TGTGCCAGCAGCGCAGGTTCTGGGTCACCCCTCCACTTTCTGACTTTC.

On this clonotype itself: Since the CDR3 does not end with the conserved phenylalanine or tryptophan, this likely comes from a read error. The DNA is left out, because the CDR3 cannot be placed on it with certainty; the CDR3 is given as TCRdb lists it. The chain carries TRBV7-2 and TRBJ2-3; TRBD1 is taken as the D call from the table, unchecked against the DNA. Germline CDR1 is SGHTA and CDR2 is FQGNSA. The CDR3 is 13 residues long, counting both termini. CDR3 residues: CASSPDGVAQPGS.

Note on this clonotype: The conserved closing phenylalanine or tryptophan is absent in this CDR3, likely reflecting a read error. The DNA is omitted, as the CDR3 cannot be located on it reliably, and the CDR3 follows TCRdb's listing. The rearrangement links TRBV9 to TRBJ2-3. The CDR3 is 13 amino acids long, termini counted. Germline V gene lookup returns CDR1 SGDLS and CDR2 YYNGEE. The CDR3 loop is CASGVGGKNTDNL.

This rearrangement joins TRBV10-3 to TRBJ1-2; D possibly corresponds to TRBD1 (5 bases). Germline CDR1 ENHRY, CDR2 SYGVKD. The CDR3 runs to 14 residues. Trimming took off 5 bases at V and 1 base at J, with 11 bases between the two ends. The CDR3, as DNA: TGTGCCATCAGTCGGGACCGTAATAACTATGGCTACACCTTC. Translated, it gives CAISRDRNNYGYTF.